This T cell receptor beta chain is from a study of monozygotic twins with inflammatory bowel disease. Study findings and constraints: IBD patients carried less diverse TCRbeta repertoires (inverse Simpson) than healthy co-twins. Among IBD patients, fewer clonotypes were shared with others than among healthy twins, especially with disease activity. Support was lacking for any single strong IBD-associated signal or clonotype.

The CDR3 totals 14 residues. Germline-derived CDR1 and CDR2 are MNHEY and SMNVEV (reference sequence). Note on this clonotype: Its target is not known.

Every TCR library used roughly 3,800 ng of total RNA. TCRdb re-called the 5' RACE reads, yielding one record per CDR3 amino acid sequence without DNA. The sample totals tens of thousands of distinct CDR3 sequences. The chain is built from TRBV27 and TRBJ1-4. The receptor was isolated from a human donor with ulcerative colitis or Crohn's disease, or a healthy co-twin of an affected twin (not recorded which). The source material was blood. This CDR3 reads CASSFHRAGEKLFF.